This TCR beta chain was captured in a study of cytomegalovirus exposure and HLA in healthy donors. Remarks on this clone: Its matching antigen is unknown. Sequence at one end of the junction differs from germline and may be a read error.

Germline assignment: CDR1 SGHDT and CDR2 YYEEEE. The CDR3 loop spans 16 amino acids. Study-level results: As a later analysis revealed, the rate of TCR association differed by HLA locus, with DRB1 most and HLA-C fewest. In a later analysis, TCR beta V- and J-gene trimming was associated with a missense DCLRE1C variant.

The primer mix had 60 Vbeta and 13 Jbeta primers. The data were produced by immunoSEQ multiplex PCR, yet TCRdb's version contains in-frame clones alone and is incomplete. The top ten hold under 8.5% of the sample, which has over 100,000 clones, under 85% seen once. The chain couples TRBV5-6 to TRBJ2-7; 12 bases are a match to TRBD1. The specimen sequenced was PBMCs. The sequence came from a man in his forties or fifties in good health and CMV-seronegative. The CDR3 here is CASRLGQGALDYEQYF. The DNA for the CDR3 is TGTGCCAGCAGATTGGGACAGGGGGCCCTGGACTACGAGCAGTACTTC.